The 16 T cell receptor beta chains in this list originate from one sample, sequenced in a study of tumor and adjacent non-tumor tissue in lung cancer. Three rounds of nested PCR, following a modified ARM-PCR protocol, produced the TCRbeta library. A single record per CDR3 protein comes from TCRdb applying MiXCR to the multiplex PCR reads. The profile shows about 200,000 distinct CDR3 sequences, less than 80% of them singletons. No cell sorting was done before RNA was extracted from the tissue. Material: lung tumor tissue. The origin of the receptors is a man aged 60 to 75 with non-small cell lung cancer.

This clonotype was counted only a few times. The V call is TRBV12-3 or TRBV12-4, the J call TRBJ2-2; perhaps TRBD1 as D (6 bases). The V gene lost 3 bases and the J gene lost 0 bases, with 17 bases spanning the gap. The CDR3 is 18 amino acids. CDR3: CASSFRAGAGANTGELFF. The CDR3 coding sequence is TGTGCCAGCAGTTTTAGGGCAGGGGCGGGCGCGAACACCGGGGAGCTGTTTTTT.

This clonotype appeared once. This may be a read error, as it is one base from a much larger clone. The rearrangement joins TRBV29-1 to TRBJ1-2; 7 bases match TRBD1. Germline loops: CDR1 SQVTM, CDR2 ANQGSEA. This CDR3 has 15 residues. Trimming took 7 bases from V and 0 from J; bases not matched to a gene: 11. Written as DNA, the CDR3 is TGCAGCGGGGGAGGGACAGAGACTACTAACTATGGCTACACCTTC. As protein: CSGGGTETTNYGYTF.

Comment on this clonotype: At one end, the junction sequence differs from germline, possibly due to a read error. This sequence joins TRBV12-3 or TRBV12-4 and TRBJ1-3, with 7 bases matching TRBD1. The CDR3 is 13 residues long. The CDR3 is CANSLEQGSTIYF. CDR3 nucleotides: TGTGCCAACAGTTTGGAACAGGGGAGCACCATATATTTT.

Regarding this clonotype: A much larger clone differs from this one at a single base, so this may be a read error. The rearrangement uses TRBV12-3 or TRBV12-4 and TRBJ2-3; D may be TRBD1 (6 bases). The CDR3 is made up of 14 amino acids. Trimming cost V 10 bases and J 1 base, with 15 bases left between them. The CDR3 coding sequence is TGTGCCAACAGGGTATCGACGGGCACAGATACGCAGTATTTT. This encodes CANRVSTGTDTQYF.

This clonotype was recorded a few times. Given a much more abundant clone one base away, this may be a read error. The CDR3 DNA is TGCAGTGCTAGAGTCTATTTGGAGAGCAATCAGCCCCAGCATTTT. Protein product: CSARVYLESNQPQHF. The V and J genes are TRBV20-1 and TRBJ1-5, with D unclear. Trimming took off 1 base at V and 1 base at J, with 11 bases between the two ends. In germline, CDR1 is DFQATT, CDR2 SNEGSKA (reference sequence). The CDR3 has 15 residues.

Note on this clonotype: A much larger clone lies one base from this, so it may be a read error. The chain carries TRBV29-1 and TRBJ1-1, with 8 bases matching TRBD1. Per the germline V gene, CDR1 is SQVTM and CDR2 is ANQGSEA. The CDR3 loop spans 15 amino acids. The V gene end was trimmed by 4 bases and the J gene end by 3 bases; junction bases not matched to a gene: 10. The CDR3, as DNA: TGCAGCGTTGTGGGGACAGGTGGAGTGGACACTGAAGCTTTCTTT. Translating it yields CSVVGTGGVDTEAFF.

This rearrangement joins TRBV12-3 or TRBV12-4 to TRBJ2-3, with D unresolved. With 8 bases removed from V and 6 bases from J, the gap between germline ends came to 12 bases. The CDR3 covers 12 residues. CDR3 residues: CASWRSADTQYF. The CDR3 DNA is TGTGCCAGCTGGCGGTCGGCTGATACGCAGTATTTT.

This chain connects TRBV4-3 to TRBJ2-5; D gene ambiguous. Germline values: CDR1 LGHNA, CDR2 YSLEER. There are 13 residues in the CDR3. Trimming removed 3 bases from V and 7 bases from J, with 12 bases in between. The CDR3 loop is CASSHSNRGTQYF. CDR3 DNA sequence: TGCGCCAGCAGCCATAGCAACAGAGGGACCCAGTACTTC.

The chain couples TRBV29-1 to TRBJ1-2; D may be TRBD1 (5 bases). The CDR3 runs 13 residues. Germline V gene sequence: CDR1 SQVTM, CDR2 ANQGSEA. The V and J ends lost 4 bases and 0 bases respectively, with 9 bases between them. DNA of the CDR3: TGCAGCGTTGCTGACAGTACTAACTATGGCTACACCTTC. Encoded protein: CSVADSTNYGYTF.

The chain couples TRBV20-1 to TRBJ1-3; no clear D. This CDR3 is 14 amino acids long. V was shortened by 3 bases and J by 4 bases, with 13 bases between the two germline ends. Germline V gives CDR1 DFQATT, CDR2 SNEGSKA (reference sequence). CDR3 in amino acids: CSASDEGRGNTIYF. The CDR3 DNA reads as TGCAGTGCTAGTGATGAAGGAAGAGGAAACACCATATATTTT.

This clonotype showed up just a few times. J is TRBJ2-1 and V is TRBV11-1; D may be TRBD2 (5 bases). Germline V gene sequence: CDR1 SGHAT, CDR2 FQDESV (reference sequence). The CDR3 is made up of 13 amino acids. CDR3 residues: CACSLERYNEQFF. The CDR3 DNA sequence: TGTGCTTGCAGCTTGGAGCGGTACAATGAGCAGTTCTTC.

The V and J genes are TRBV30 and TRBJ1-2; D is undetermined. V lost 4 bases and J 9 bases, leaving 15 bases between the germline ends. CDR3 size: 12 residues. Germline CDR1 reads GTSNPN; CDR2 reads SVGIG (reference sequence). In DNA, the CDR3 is TGTGCCTGGATCAAATCCTTCGGGTGCTACACCTTC. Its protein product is CAWIKSFGCYTF.

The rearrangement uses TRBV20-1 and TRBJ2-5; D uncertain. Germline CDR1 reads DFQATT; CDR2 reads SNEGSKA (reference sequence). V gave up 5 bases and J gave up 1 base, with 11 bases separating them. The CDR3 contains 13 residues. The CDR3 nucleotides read TGCAGTGCTGAAGAGAGGTCCCAAGAGACCCAGTACTTC. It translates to CSAEERSQETQYF.

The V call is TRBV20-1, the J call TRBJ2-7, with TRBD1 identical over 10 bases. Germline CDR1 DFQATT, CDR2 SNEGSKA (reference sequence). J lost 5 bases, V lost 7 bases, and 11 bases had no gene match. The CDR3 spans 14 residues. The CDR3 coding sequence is TGCAGTGTTGCGACTGACAGGGGGCGCCACGAGCAGTACTTC. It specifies CSVATDRGRHEQYF.

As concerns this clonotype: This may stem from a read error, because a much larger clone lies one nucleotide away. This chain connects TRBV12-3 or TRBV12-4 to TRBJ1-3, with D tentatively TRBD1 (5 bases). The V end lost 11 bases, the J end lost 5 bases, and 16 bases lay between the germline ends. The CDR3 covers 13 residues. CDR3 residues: CAAWSPGRNTIYF. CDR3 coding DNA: TGTGCCGCCTGGTCCCCAGGGAGAAACACCATATATTTT.

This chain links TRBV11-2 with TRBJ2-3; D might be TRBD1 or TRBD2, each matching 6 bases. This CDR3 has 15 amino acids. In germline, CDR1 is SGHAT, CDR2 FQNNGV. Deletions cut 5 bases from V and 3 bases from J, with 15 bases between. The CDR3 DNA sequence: TGTGCCAGCAGCATCCTAGCGAGGGGGACAGATACGCAGTATTTT. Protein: CASSILARGTDTQYF.